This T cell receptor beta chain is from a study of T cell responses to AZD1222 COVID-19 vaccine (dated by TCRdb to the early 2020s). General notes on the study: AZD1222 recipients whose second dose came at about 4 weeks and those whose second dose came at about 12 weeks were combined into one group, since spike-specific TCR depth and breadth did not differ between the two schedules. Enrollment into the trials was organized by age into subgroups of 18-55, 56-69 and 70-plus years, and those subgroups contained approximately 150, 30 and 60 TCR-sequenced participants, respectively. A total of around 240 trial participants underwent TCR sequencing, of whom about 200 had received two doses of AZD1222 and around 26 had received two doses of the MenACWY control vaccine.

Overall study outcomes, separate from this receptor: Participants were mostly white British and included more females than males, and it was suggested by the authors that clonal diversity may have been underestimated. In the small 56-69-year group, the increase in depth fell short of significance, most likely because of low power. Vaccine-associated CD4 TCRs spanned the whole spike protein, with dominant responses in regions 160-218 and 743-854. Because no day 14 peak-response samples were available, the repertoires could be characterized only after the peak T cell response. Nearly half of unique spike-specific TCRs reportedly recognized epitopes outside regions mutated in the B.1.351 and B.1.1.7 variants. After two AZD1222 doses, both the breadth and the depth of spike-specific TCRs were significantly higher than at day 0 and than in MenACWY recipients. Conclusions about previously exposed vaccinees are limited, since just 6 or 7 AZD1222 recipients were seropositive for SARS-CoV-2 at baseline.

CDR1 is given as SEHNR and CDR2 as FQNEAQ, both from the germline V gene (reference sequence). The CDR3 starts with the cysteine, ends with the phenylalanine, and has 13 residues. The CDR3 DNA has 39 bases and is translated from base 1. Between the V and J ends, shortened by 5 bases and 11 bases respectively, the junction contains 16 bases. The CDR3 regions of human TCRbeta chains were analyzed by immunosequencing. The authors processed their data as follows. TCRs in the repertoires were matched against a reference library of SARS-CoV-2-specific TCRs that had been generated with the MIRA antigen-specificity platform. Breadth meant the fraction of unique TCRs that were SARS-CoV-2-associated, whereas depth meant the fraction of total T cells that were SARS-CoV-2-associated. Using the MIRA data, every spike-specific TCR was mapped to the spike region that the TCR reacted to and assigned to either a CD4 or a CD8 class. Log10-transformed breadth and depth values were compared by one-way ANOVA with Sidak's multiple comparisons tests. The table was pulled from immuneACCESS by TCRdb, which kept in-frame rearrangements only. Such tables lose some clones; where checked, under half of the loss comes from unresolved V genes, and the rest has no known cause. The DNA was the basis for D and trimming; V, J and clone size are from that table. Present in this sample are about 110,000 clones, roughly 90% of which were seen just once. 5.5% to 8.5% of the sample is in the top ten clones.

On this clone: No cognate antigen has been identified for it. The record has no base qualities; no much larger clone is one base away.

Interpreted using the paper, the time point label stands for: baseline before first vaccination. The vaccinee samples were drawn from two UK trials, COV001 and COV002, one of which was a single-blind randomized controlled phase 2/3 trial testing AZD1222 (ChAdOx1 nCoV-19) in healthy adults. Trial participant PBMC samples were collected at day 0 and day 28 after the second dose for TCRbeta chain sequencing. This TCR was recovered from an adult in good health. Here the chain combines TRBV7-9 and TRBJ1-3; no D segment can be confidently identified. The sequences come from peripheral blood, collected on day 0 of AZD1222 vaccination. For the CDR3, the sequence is CASSQDAGVPIYF. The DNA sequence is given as TGTGCCAGCAGCCAAGATGCCGGGGTGCCCATATATTTT.